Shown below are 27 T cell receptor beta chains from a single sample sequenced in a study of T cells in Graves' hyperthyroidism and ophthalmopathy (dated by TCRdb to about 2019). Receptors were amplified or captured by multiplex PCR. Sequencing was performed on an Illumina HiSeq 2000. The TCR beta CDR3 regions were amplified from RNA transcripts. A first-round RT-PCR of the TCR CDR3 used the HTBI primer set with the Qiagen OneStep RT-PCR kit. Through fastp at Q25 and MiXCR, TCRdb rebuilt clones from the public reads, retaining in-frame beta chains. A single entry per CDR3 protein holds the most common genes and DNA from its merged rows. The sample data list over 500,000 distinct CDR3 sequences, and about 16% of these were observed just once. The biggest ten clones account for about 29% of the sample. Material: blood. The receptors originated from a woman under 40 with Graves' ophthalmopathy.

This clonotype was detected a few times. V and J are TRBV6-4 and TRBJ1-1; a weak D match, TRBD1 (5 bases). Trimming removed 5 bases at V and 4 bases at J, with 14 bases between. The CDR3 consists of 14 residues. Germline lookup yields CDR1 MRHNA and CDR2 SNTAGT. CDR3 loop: CASSPSEGSTEAFF. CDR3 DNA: TGTGCCAGCAGTCCCTCGGAGGGGTCCACTGAAGCTTTCTTT.

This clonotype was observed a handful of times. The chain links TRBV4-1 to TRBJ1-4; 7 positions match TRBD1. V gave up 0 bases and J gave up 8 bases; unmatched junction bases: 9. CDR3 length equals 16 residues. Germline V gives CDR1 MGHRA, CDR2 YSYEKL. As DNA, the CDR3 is TGCGCCAGCAGCCAAGATCTGCCAGGGGGAAGGGAAAAACTGTTTTTT. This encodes CASSQDLPGGREKLFF.

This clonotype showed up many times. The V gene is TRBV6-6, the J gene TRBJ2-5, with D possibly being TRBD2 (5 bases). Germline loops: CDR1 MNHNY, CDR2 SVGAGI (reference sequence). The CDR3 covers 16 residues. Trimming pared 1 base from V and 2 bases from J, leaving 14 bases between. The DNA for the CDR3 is TGTGCCAGCAGTTACTTTGGGTCGGGGAAACAAGAGACCCAGTACTTC. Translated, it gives CASSYFGSGKQETQYF.

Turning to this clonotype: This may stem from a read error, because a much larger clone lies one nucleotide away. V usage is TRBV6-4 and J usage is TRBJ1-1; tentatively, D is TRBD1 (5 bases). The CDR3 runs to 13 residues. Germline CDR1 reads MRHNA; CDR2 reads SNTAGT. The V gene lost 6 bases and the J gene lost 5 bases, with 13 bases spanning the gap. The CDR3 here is CASSYTRGTEAFF. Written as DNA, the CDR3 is TGTGCCAGCAGCTACACTAGGGGTACTGAAGCTTTCTTT.

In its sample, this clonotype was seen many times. Here the CDR3 reads CASSQQQPTSAAEAFF. The DNA for the CDR3 is TGTGCCAGCAGCCAACAACAGCCTACCTCGGCTGCTGAAGCTTTCTTT. The V and J genes are TRBV12-3 or TRBV12-4 and TRBJ1-1; unclear D gene. V was pared by 6 bases and J by 6 bases, with 23 bases between. The CDR3 spans 16 residues.

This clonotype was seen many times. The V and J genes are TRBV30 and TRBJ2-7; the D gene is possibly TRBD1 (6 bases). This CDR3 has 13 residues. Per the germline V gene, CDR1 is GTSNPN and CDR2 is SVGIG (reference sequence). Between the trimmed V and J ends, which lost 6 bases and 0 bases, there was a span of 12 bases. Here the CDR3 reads CACARDNSYEQYF. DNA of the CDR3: TGTGCCTGCGCCAGGGACAACTCCTACGAGCAGTACTTC.

The CDR3 coding sequence is TGTGCCAGCAGCCAGGGACAGGGCGAAAGGAGTGAGCAGTTCTTC. Translated, it gives CASSQGQGERSEQFF. J is TRBJ2-1 and V is TRBV3-2; the table's TRBD1 call for D was not verified on the DNA. TRBV3-2 is annotated as a pseudogene. This CDR3 has 15 amino acids.

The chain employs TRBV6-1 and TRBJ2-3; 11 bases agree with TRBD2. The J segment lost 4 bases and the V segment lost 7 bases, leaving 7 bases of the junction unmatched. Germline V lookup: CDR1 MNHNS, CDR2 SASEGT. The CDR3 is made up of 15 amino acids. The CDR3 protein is CASNALAGAADTQYF. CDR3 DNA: TGTGCCAGCAATGCACTAGCGGGAGCAGCAGATACGCAGTATTTT.

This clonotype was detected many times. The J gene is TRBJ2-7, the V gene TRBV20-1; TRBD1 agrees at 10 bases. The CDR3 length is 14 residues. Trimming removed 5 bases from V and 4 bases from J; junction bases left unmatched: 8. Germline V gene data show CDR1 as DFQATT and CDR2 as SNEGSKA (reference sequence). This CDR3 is CSAGDRGSSYEQYF. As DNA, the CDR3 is TGCAGTGCTGGGGACAGGGGCAGTTCGTACGAGCAGTACTTC.

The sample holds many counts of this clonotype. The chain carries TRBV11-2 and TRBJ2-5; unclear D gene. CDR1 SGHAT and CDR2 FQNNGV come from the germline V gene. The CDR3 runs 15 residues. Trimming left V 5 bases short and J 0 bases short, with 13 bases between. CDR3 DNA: TGTGCCAGCAGCGAGTGGACGGACGACCAAGAGACCCAGTACTTC. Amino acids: CASSEWTDDQETQYF.

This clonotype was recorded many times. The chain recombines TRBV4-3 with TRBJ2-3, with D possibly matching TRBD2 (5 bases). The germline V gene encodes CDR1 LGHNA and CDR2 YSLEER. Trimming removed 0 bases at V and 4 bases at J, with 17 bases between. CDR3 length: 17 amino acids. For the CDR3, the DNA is TGCGCCAGCAGCCAAGACATTGGCAGGCTAGCCCCAGATACGCAGTATTTT. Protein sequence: CASSQDIGRLAPDTQYF.

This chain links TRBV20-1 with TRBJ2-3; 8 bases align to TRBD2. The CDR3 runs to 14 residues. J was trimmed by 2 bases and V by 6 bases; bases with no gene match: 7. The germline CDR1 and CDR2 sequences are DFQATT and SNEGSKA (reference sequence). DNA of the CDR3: TGCAGTGCCCGACCGGGAGGGATCACAGATACGCAGTATTTT. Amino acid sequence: CSARPGGITDTQYF.

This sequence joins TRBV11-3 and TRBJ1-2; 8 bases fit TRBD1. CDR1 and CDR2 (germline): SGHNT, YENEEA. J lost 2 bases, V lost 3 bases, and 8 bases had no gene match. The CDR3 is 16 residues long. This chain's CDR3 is CASSFPKDRANYGYTF. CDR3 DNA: TGTGCCAGCAGCTTTCCTAAGGACAGGGCGAACTATGGCTACACCTTC.

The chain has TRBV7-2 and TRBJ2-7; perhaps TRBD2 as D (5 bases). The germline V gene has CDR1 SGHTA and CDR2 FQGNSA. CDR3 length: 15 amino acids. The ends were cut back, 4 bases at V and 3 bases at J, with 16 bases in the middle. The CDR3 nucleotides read TGTGCCAGCAGCTCCAGCGAGGGCCAAATCTACGAGCAGTACTTC. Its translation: CASSSSEGQIYEQYF.

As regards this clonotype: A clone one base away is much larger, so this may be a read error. The chain's CDR3 is CSARVGINYGYTF. The CDR3 bases are TGCAGTGCTAGAGTCGGGATCAACTATGGCTACACCTTC. This rearrangement joins TRBV20-1 to TRBJ1-2, with D uncertain. Germline assignment: CDR1 DFQATT and CDR2 SNEGSKA (reference sequence). The CDR3 covers 13 residues. With 1 base removed from V and 2 bases from J, the gap between germline ends came to 8 bases.

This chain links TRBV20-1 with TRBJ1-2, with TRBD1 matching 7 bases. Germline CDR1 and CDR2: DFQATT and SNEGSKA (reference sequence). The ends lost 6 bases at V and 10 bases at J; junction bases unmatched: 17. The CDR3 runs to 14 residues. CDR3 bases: TGCAGTGCCTTAGGGGGACAGCTTGTCACGGACTACACCTTC. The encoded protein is CSALGGQLVTDYTF.

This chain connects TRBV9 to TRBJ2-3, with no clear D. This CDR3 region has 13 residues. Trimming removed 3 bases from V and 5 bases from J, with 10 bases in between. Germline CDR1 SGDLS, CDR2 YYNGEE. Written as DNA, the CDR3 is TGTGCCAGCAGCGCCTCCCCGGGAGATACGCAGTATTTT. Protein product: CASSASPGDTQYF.

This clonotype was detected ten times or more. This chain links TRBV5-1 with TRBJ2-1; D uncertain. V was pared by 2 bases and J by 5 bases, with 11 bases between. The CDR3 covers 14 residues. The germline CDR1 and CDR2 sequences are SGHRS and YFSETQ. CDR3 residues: CASSFGRGDNEQFF. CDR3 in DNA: TGCGCCAGCAGCTTTGGACGAGGTGACAATGAGCAGTTCTTC.

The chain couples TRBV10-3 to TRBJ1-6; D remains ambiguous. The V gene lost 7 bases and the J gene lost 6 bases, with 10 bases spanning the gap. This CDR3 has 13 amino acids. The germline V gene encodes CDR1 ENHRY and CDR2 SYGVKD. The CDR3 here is CAIKVQLNSPLHF. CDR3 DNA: TGTGCCATCAAGGTACAGCTTAATTCACCCCTCCACTTT.

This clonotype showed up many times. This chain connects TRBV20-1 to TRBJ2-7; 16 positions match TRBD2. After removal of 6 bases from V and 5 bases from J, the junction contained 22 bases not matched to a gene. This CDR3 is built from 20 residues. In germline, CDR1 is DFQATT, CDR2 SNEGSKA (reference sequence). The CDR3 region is CSARGQGGTSGRAGMNEQYF. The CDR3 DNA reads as TGCAGTGCAAGGGGACAGGGGGGGACTAGCGGGAGGGCCGGAATGAACGAGCAGTACTTC.

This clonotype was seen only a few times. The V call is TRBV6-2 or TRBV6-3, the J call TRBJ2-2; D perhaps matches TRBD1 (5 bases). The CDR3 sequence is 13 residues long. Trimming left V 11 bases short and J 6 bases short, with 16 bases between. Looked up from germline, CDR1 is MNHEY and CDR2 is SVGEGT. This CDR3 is CAGKSRVAGELFF. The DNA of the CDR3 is TGTGCCGGCAAATCCAGGGTGGCCGGGGAGCTGTTTTTT.

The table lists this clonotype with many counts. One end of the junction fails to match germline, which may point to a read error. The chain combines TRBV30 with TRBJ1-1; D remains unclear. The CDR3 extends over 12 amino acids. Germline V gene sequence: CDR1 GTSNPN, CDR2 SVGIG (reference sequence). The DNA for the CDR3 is TGTGCTTGGAACCCCGTGGGCAGTGAAGCTTTCTTT. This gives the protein CAWNPVGSEAFF.

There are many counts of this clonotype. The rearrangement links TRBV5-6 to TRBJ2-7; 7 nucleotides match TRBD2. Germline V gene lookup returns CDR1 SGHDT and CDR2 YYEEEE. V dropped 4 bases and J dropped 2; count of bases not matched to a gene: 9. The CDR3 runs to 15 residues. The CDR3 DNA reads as TGTGCCAGCAGCGGATCACTAGCGCGGACCTACGAGCAGTACTTC. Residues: CASSGSLARTYEQYF.

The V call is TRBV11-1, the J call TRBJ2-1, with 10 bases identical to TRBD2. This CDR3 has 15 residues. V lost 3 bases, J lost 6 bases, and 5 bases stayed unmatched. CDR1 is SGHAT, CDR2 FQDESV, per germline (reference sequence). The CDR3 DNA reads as TGTGCCAGCAGCTTGAGTAGCGGGAGGTTCAATGAGCAGTTCTTC. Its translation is CASSLSSGRFNEQFF. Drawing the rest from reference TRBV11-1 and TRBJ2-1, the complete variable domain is EAEVAQSPRYKITEKSQAVAFWCDPISGHATLYWYRQILGQGPELLVQFQDESVVDDSQLPKDRFSAERLKGVDSTLKIQPAELGDSAMYLCASSLSSGRFNEQFFGPGTRLTVL.

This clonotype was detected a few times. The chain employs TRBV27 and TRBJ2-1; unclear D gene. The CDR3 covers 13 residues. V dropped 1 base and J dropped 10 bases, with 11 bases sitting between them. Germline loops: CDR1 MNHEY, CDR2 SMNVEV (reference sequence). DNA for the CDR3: TGTGCCAGCAGTTTATTCGATGGGCTAGAGCAGTTCTTC. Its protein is CASSLFDGLEQFF.

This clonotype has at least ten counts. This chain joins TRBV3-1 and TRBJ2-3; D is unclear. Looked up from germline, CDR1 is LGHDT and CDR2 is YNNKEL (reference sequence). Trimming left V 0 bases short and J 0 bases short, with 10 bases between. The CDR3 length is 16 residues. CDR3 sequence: CASSQDLRSSTDTQYF. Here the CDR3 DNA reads TGTGCCAGCAGCCAAGATCTACGGTCTAGCACAGATACGCAGTATTTT.

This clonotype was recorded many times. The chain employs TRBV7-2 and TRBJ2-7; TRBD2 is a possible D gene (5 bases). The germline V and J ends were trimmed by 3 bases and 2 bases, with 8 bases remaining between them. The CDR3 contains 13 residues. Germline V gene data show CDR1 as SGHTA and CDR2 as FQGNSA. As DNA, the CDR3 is TGTGCCAGCAGCTTGACGGGGACCTACGAGCAGTACTTC. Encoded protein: CASSLTGTYEQYF.